The 5 T cell receptor beta chains below come from one sample, sequenced in a study of T cell repertoires in cytomegalovirus infection. Via MiXCR, TCRdb re-called the reads, giving one row per CDR3 protein. The table records 90,000 to 120,000 distinct CDR3 sequences, less than 25% of them present only once. Sequencing input: CD8+ T cells from PBMCs. Source of these receptors: a human donor in good health (CMV status not recorded). Some clones in this sample may be carry-over from other donors' samples.

This clonotype came up a few times. V and J are TRBV2 and TRBJ1-2, with D possibly being TRBD1 (6 bases). Between the trimmed V and J ends, which lost 1 base and 4 bases, there was a span of 13 bases. Germline loops: CDR1 SNHLY, CDR2 FYNNEI. The CDR3 spans 15 residues. The CDR3 region has the DNA TGTGCCAGCAGTGAAGGTGTAAGGACAGCCTATGGCTACACCTTC. It translates to CASSEGVRTAYGYTF. Full variable domain (remainder filled in from reference TRBV2 and TRBJ1-2): EPEVTQTPSHQVTQMGQEVILRCVPISNHLYFYWYRQILGQKVEFLVSFYNNEISEKSEIFDDQFSVERPDGSNFTLKIRSTKLEDSAMYFCASSEGVRTAYGYTFGSGTRLTVV.

This clonotype was counted between two and nine times. This chain links TRBV6-6 with TRBJ2-7, with D possibly being TRBD2 (7 bases). There are 15 residues in the CDR3. V was shortened by 2 bases and J by 5 bases, with 16 bases between the two germline ends. The germline V gene encodes CDR1 MNHNY and CDR2 SVGAGI (reference sequence). The CDR3 DNA sequence: TGTGCCAGCAGTTACGATGGGGGGGCGCGGAACGAGCAGTACTTC. Encoded protein: CASSYDGGARNEQYF.

This clonotype was seen more than once but under ten times. The chain employs TRBV15 and TRBJ1-6; the D is unclear. Trimming pared 7 bases from V and 7 bases from J, leaving 14 bases between. Germline V CDR1 and CDR2: LNHNV, YYDKDF (reference sequence). This CDR3 is built from 14 residues. The CDR3 loop reads CATNLLSGNSPLHF. The CDR3 nucleotides read TGTGCCACCAATTTGTTGAGCGGGAATTCACCCCTCCACTTT.

The chain is built from TRBV7-9 and TRBJ2-7; D uncertain. Trimming stripped 5 bases from V and 2 bases from J, with 16 bases between. Looked up from germline, CDR1 is SEHNR and CDR2 is FQNEAQ (reference sequence). The CDR3 spans 15 residues. Here the CDR3 reads CASSPVGDLPYEQYF. The CDR3 DNA is TGTGCCAGCAGCCCCGTTGGGGATCTACCCTACGAGCAGTACTTC.

This clonotype was found a few times. V is TRBV7-9 and J is TRBJ2-5; TRBD1 matches 7 bases. After removal of 5 bases from V and 2 bases from J, the junction contained 14 bases not matched to a gene. The CDR3 consists of 17 residues. Germline V gene sequence: CDR1 SEHNR, CDR2 FQNEAQ (reference sequence). CDR3 amino acids: CASSDSPGGWGQETQYF. Written as DNA, the CDR3 is TGTGCCAGCAGCGATTCACCAGGGGGTTGGGGGCAAGAGACCCAGTACTTC. Filled out from reference TRBV7-9 and TRBJ2-5, the complete variable domain reads DTGVSQNPRHKITKRGQNVTFRCDPISEHNRLYWYRQTLGQGPEFLTYFQNEAQLEKSRLLSDRFSAERPKGSFSTLEIQRTEQGDSAMYLCASSDSPGGWGQETQYFGPGTRLLVL.